This record looks at one TCR beta chain sequence and its context. At one end, the junction sequence differs from germline, possibly due to a read error. The source of the sample is a study of glioma-infiltrating T cells. This CDR3 is built from 15 residues. Germline-derived CDR1 and CDR2 are SGHRS and YFSETQ. TCR alpha and beta CDR3 regions were amplified from RNA using iRepertoire nested multiplex PCR. One-step reverse transcription and amplification started from about 100-400 ng of tissue mRNA or PBMC total RNA. TCRdb fed the multiplex PCR reads into MiXCR, producing one record per CDR3 protein. The repertoire holds more than 90,000 distinct CDR3 sequences, with approximately 39% as singletons.

The chain links TRBV5-1 to TRBJ2-7; TRBD1 matches at 10 bases. The sequenced sample was glioma tissue, nonneoplastic brain tissue, or PBMCs (not recorded which). This clonotype was sampled from a human donor with low-grade glioma or glioblastoma, undergoing nonglioma brain surgery, or in good health (not recorded which). The DNA of the CDR3 is TGCGCCAGCGGCTTACGTGGGACAGGGGACTACGAGCGGTACTTC. Protein: CASGLRGTGDYERYF.